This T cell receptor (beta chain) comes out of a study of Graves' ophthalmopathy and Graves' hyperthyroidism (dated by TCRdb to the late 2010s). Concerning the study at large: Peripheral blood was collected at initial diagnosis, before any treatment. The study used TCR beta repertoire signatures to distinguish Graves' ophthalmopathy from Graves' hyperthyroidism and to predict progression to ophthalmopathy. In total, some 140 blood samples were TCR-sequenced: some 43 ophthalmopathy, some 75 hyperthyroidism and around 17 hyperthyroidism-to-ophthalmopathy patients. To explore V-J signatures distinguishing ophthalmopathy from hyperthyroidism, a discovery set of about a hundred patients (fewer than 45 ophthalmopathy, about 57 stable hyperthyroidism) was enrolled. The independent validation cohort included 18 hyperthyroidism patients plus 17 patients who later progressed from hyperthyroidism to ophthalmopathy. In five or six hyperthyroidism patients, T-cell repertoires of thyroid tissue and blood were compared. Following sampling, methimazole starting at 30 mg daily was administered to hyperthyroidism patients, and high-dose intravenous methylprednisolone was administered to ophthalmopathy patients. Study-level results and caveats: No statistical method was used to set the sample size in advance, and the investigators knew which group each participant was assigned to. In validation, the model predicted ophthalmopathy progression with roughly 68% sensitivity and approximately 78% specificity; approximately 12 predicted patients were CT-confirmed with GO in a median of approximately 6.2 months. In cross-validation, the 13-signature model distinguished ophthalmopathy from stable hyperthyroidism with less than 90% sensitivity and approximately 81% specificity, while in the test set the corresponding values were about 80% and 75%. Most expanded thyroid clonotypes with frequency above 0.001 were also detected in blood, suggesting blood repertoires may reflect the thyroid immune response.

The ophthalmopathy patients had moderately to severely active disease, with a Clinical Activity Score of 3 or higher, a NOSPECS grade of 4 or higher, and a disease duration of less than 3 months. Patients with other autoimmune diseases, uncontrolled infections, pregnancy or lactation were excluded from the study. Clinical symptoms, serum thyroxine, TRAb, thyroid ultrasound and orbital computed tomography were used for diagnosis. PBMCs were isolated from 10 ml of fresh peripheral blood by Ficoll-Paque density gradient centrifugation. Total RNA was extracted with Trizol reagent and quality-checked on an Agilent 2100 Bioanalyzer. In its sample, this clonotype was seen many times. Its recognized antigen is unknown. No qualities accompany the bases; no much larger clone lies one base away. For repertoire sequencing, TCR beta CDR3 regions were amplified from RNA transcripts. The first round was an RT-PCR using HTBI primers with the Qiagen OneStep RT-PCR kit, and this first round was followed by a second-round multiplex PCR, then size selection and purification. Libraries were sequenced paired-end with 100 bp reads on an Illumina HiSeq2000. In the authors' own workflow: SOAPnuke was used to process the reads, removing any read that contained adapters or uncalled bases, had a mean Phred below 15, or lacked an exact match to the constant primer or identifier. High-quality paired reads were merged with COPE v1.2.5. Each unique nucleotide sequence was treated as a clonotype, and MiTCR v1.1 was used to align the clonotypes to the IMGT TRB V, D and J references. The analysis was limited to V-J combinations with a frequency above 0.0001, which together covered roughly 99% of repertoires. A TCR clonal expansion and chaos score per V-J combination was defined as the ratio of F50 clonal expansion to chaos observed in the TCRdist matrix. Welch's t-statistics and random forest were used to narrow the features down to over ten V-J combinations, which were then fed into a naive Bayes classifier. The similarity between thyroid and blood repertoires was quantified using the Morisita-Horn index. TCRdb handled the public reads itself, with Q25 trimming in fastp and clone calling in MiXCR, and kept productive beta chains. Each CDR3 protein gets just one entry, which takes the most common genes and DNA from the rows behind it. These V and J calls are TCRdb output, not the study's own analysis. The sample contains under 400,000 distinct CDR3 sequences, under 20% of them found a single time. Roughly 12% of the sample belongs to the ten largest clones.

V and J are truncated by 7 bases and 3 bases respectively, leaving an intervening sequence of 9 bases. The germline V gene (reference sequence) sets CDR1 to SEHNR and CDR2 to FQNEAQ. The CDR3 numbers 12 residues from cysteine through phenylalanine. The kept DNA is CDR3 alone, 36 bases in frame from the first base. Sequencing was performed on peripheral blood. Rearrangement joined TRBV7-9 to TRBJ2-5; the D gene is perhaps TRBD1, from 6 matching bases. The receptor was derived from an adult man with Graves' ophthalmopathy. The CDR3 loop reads CASNAGEETQYF. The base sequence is TGTGCCAGCAACGCAGGGGAAGAGACCCAGTACTTC.